This TCR beta chain comes out of a study of tumor-infiltrating lymphocytes in localized non-small cell lung cancer. Study-wide points: Tumor T-cell fraction was not associated with recurrence-free survival. No T-cell fraction difference was seen between IM1 and IM2 tumors.

Using immunoSEQ multiplex PCR, the repertoire was profiled, and TCRdb retains in-frame clones only, with some absent. This table holds some 15,000 clones, 65% to 80% found once. This clone qualifies as medium-sized (0.01 to 0.1%). Antigen specificity is unknown. This TCR came from a human donor with non-small cell lung cancer. Input material: lung tumor tissue.

CDR3 sequence: CASSSLGTTEINEQFF. The DNA of the CDR3 is TGTGCCAGCAGTTCCCTCGGGACTACAGAAATAAATGAGCAGTTCTTC. This chain links TRBV2 with TRBJ2-1, with 7 bases matching TRBD2. V dropped 5 bases and J dropped 7; count of bases not matched to a gene: 14. CDR1 is SNHLY and CDR2 is FYNNEI in the germline V gene. This CDR3 has 16 amino acids. The variable domain in full, with the rest retrieved from reference TRBV2 and TRBJ2-1, is EPEVTQTPSHQVTQMGQEVILRCVPISNHLYFYWYRQILGQKVEFLVSFYNNEISEKSEIFDDQFSVERPDGSNFTLKIRSTKLEDSAMYFCASSSLGTTEINEQFFGPGTRLTVL.